What follows are 21 T cell receptor beta chains derived from one specimen sequenced in a study of T cells in Graves' hyperthyroidism and ophthalmopathy. Amplification of TCR beta CDR3 regions was performed using RNA transcripts as template. Carried out on the TCR CDR3, a first-round RT-PCR used the HTBI primer set. TCRdb analysed the multiplex PCR reads with MiXCR anew, one entry per CDR3 protein. The sample yields some 510,000 distinct CDR3 sequences, 20% seen once. The material sequenced was blood. All receptors come from a man aged 18 to 30 with Graves' hyperthyroidism.

This clonotype has ten or more counts. V and J are TRBV5-5 and TRBJ2-7; the D gene is possibly TRBD2 (5 bases). This CDR3 is built from 16 residues. The ends were cut back, 0 bases at V and 4 bases at J, with 17 bases in the middle. Germline loops: CDR1 SGHKS, CDR2 YYEKEE (reference sequence). In nucleotides, the CDR3 is TGTGCCAGCAGCTTGGGCCCCGAGGGATCGGGGTACGAGCAGTACTTC. It is translated as CASSLGPEGSGYEQYF.

This clonotype was recorded at least ten times. The chain couples TRBV28 to TRBJ2-7, with TRBD1 matching 8 bases. This CDR3 has 15 residues. J gave up 0 bases and V 7 bases, and 8 bases lay outside the gene matches. Germline loops: CDR1 MDHEN, CDR2 SYDVKM. DNA for the CDR3: TGTGCCAGCACTGTTGGACAGGGACTCTCCTACGAGCAGTACTTC. This sequence encodes CASTVGQGLSYEQYF.

This clonotype was observed at least ten times. The gene calls are TRBV12-3 or TRBV12-4 and TRBJ1-5, with TRBD1 matching over 11 bases. The CDR3 covers 17 residues. The V and J ends lost 6 bases and 2 bases, in that order; junction bases with no gene match: 9. CDR3 in amino acids: CASSTRDRGLGNQPQHF. The CDR3 nucleotides are TGTGCCAGCAGCACCCGGGACAGGGGGTTAGGCAATCAGCCCCAGCATTTT.

The table lists this clonotype with many counts. This rearrangement joins TRBV3-1 to TRBJ2-7, with 7 bases lining up with TRBD2. The CDR3 has 15 residues. Germline lookup yields CDR1 LGHDT and CDR2 YNNKEL (reference sequence). V trimming: 4 bases; J trimming: 1 base; junction bases outside the gene matches: 7. CDR3 DNA: TGTGCCAGCAGCCCGCTAGCGGCTAGATCCTACGAGCAGTACTTC. This gives the protein CASSPLAARSYEQYF.

The chain uses TRBV5-5 and TRBJ1-1; 8 bases match TRBD1. Trimming took 2 bases from V and 1 from J; bases not matched to a gene: 7. From germline, CDR1 is SGHKS and CDR2 YYEKEE (reference sequence). This CDR3 has 16 amino acids. In DNA form, the CDR3 reads TGTGCCAGCAGCTTCAAAACAGGGGGAGGGAACACTGAAGCTTTCTTT. Translation: CASSFKTGGGNTEAFF.

This clonotype showed up many times. V usage is TRBV2 and J usage is TRBJ2-2, with D perhaps assigned TRBD1 or TRBD2 (6 bases each). V lost 6 bases, J lost 3 bases, and 14 bases lay in between. The CDR3 runs 15 residues. The germline V gene encodes CDR1 SNHLY and CDR2 FYNNEI. CDR3 residues: CASRRRAGDTGELFF. For the CDR3, the DNA is TGTGCCAGCAGGAGGAGGGCAGGGGACACCGGGGAGCTGTTTTTT.

The chain is built from TRBV30 and TRBJ1-2, with D maybe TRBD1 (6 bases). Trimming removed 3 bases at V and 4 bases at J, with 15 bases between. Germline values: CDR1 GTSNPN, CDR2 SVGIG (reference sequence). This CDR3 has 14 residues. CDR3 sequence reads: CAWSILRDIYGYTF. In DNA form, the CDR3 reads TGTGCCTGGAGCATACTACGGGACATCTATGGCTACACCTTC.

This clonotype showed up just a few times. The chain links TRBV4-1 to TRBJ1-6; the D gene is possibly TRBD1 (5 bases). Germline V CDR1 and CDR2: MGHRA, YSYEKL. V was pared by 0 bases and J by 6 bases, with 9 bases between. The CDR3 spans 15 residues. The CDR3 protein is CASSQERQPNSPLHF. The CDR3 DNA reads TGCGCCAGCAGCCAAGAGAGACAGCCTAATTCACCCCTCCACTTT.

This clonotype showed up many times. The chain employs TRBV5-1 and TRBJ1-2, with 12 positions matching TRBD1. J lost 7 bases, V lost 4 bases, and 11 bases had no gene match. Germline assignment: CDR1 SGHRS and CDR2 YFSETQ. This CDR3 contains 16 residues. CDR3 nucleotide sequence: TGCGCCAGCAGCCTACCTCCGGGACAGGGGGCGAGTGGCTACACCTTC. It encodes CASSLPPGQGASGYTF.

The table lists this clonotype with many counts. This sequence joins TRBV7-8 and TRBJ1-5; possible D gene TRBD1, 6 bases. The CDR3 runs to 16 residues. CDR1 is SGHVS, CDR2 FQNEAQ, per germline. V shed 7 bases and J shed 5 bases, with 21 bases lying between them. DNA of the CDR3: TGTGCCAGCACCCCCTCACAGGGTCCAAAGGATCAGCCCCAGCATTTT. It codes for CASTPSQGPKDQPQHF.

This clonotype was counted a few times. The gene calls are TRBV27 and TRBJ2-7; 8 nucleotides line up with TRBD1. This CDR3 has 14 residues. With V trimmed by 6 bases and J by 3 bases, 7 bases remained unmatched. Germline V CDR1 and CDR2: MNHEY, SMNVEV (reference sequence). The CDR3 protein is CASRLGGQGYEQYF. CDR3 nucleotides: TGTGCCAGCAGACTAGGTGGACAGGGCTACGAGCAGTACTTC.

This clonotype has more than one count but fewer than ten. The V and J genes are TRBV20-1 and TRBJ2-7, with D possibly matching TRBD2 (5 bases). The CDR3 loop spans 14 amino acids. V was shortened by 2 bases and J by 2 bases, with 13 bases between the two germline ends. Germline V CDR1 and CDR2: DFQATT, SNEGSKA (reference sequence). The CDR3 reads CSARFGVGPYEQYF. The CDR3, as DNA: TGCAGTGCTAGATTCGGGGTAGGGCCCTACGAGCAGTACTTC.

This clonotype came up a few times. The chain recombines TRBV25-1 with TRBJ1-1; TRBD1 is a possible D gene (5 bases). CDR1 is MGHDK, CDR2 SYGVNS, per germline. CDR3 size: 13 residues. With 3 bases removed from V and 10 bases from J, the gap between germline ends came to 15 bases. For the CDR3, the DNA is TGTGCCAGCAGTGACCCGTGGGGGTGGGGAGCTTTCTTT. Protein: CASSDPWGWGAFF.

The chain couples TRBV6-2 or TRBV6-3 to TRBJ1-2, with D possibly matching TRBD1 (6 bases). The length of the CDR3 is 13 residues. Trimming shortened V by 0 bases and J by 7 bases, and 9 bases separated the two germline ends. Germline values: CDR1 MNHEY, CDR2 SVGEGT. The CDR3 protein is CASSYSGGGGYTF. The CDR3 nucleotides are TGTGCCAGCAGTTACTCAGGGGGGGGTGGCTACACCTTC.

The chain combines TRBV30 with TRBJ1-2, with a weak D call TRBD1 (5 bases). Trimming pared 7 bases from V and 2 bases from J, leaving 14 bases between. This CDR3 has 13 residues. CDR1 and CDR2 (germline): GTSNPN, SVGIG (reference sequence). The CDR3, as DNA: TGTGCCTATGAGGGGACCTTAAACTATGGCTACACCTTC. Translating gives CAYEGTLNYGYTF.

Ten or more counts support this clonotype. The chain recombines TRBV9 with TRBJ1-1; possible D gene TRBD1, 5 bases. The CDR3 has 15 amino acids. The V gene's germline CDR1 is SGDLS and CDR2 YYNGEE. Trimming took off 3 bases at V and 0 bases at J, with 12 bases between the two ends. CDR3 in amino acids: CASSEQAWMNTEAFF. The CDR3, as DNA: TGTGCCAGCAGCGAACAGGCCTGGATGAACACTGAAGCTTTCTTT.

In its sample, this clonotype was seen many times. CDR3 sequence reads: CAISGQLNYGYTF. The CDR3 DNA is TGTGCCATCAGTGGCCAGCTGAACTATGGCTACACCTTC. The chain is built from TRBV10-3 and TRBJ1-2; D is uncertain. Germline assignment: CDR1 ENHRY and CDR2 SYGVKD. V gave up 4 bases and J gave up 2 bases, with 8 bases separating them. CDR3 size: 13 residues.

Many counts were recorded for this clonotype. The germline gene is not matched at one end of the junction; a read error may be the cause. This chain links TRBV5-1 with TRBJ1-1, with a possible D match to TRBD1 (5 bases). Germline V gene sequence: CDR1 SGHRS, CDR2 YFSETQ. CDR3 length: 14 amino acids. CDR3 loop: CASSPGLLNTEAFF. CDR3 DNA sequence: TGCGCTAGCAGCCCAGGGCTATTGAACACTGAAGCTTTCTTT.

This clonotype was recorded at least ten times. J is TRBJ1-3 and V is TRBV2; D is uncertain. The CDR3 covers 15 residues. From germline, CDR1 is SNHLY and CDR2 FYNNEI. V lost 7 bases and J lost 3, with 16 bases in between. The CDR3 spells CASIVRTAFGNTIYF. The DNA of the CDR3 is TGTGCCAGCATAGTAAGGACGGCGTTTGGAAACACCATATATTTT.

This clonotype was seen repeatedly, ten times or more. This chain uses TRBV24-1 with TRBJ1-2; TRBD1 aligns across 9 bases. The V segment lost 9 bases and the J segment 4 bases; nucleotides outside the gene matches: 5. The CDR3 covers 13 residues. The germline gives CDR1 KGHDR, CDR2 SFDVKD. CDR3 in amino acids: CATEQGAGYGYTF. For the CDR3, the DNA is TGTGCCACCGAACAGGGGGCTGGCTATGGCTACACCTTC.

This clonotype was observed a handful of times. The chain uses TRBV5-1 and TRBJ2-5, with D unresolved. Germline assignment: CDR1 SGHRS and CDR2 YFSETQ. The CDR3 sequence is 14 residues long. Trimming took off 4 bases at V and 4 bases at J, with 14 bases between the two ends. The CDR3 DNA sequence: TGCGCCAGCAGCCCCAATACACGGGTAGAGACCCAGTACTTC. Translating it yields CASSPNTRVETQYF. Supplemented by reference TRBV5-1 and TRBJ2-5, the full variable domain reads KAGVTQTPRYLIKTRGQQVTLSCSPISGHRSVSWYQQTPGQGLQFLFEYFSETQRNKGNFPGRFSGRQFSNSRSEMNVSTLELGDSALYLCASSPNTRVETQYFGPGTRLLVL.